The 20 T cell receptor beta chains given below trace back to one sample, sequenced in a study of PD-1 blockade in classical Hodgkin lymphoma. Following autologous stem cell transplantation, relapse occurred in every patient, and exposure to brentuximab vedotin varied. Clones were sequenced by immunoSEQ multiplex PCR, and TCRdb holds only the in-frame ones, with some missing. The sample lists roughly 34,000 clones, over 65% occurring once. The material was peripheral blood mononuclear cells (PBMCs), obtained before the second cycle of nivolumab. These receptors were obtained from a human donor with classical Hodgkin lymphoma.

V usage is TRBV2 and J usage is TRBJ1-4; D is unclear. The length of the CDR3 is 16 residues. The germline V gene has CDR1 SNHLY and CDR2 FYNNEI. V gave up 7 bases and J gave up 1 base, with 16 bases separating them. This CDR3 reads CASTKDRIITNEKLFF. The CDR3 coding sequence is TGTGCCAGCACGAAGGATAGGATCATAACTAATGAAAAACTGTTTTTT.

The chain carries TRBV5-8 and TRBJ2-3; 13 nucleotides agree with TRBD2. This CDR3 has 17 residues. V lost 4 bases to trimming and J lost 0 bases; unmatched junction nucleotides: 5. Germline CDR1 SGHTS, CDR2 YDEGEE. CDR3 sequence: CASSLWTSGGSTDTQYF. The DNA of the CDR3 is TGTGCCAGCAGCCTATGGACTAGCGGGGGAAGCACAGATACGCAGTATTTT. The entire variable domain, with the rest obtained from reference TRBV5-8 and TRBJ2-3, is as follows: EAGVTQSPTHLIKTRGQQATLRCSPISGHTSVYWYQQALGLGLQFLLWYDEGEERNRGNFPPRFSGRQFPNYSSELNVNALELEDSALYLCASSLWTSGGSTDTQYFGPGTRLTVL.

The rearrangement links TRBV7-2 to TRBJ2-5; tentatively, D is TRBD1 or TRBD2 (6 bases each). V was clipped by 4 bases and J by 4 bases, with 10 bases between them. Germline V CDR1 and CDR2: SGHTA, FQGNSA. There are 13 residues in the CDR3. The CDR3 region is CASSSGAGETQYF. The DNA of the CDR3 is TGTGCCAGCAGCTCGGGGGCCGGAGAGACCCAGTACTTC. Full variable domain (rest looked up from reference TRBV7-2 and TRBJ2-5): GAGVSQSPSNKVTEKGKDVELRCDPISGHTALYWYRQSLGQGLEFLIYFQGNSAPDKSGLPSDRFSAERTGGSVSTLTIQRTQQEDSAVYLCASSSGAGETQYFGPGTRLLVL.

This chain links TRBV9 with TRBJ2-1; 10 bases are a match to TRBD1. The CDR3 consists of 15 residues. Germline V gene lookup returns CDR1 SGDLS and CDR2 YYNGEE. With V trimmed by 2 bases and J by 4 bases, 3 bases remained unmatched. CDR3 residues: CASSVRGQGYNEQFF. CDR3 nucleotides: TGTGCCAGCAGCGTTAGGGGACAGGGGTACAATGAGCAGTTCTTC.

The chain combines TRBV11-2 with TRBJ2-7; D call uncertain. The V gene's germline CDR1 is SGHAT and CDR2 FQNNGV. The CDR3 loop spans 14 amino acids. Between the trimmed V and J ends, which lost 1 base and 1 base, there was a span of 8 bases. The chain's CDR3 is CASSLAGKSYEQYF. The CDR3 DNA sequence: TGTGCCAGCAGCTTAGCCGGAAAGTCCTACGAGCAGTACTTC.

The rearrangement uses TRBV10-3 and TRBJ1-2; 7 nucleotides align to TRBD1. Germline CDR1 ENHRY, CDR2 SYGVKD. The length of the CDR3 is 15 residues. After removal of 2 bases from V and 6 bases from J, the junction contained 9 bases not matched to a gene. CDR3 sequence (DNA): TGTGCCATCAGTGAGCCCCGGGACAGAGTGGATGGCTACACCTTC. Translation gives CAISEPRDRVDGYTF.

The CDR3 here is CASSQYPSILQFF. CDR3 DNA: TGTGCCAGCAGCCAGTACCCTAGCATTCTGCAGTTCTTC. This chain connects TRBV4-2 to TRBJ2-1, with D possibly TRBD2 on 5 matching bases. Germline lookup yields CDR1 LGHNA and CDR2 YNFKEQ. The V and J ends lost 3 bases and 12 bases respectively, with 15 bases between them. CDR3 length equals 13 residues.

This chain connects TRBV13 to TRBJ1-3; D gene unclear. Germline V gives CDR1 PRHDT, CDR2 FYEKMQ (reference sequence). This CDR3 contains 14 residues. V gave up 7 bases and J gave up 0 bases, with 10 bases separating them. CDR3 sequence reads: CASTPPSSGNTIYF. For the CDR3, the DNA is TGTGCCAGCACCCCGCCTAGCTCTGGAAACACCATATATTTT.

The CDR3 DNA sequence: TGTGCCAGCAGCCGCGAGGTGAATGAGCAGTTCTTC. This translates into CASSREVNEQFF. The chain carries TRBV11-2 and TRBJ2-1; D remains unclear. From germline, CDR1 is SGHAT and CDR2 FQNNGV. Trimming stripped 5 bases from V and 7 bases from J, with 9 bases between. This CDR3 region has 12 residues.

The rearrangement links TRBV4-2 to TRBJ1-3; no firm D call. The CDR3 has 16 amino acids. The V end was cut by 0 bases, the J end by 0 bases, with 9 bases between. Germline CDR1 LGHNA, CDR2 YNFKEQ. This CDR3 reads CASSQDRSVSGNTIYF. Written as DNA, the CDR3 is TGTGCCAGCAGCCAAGATAGGTCGGTCTCTGGAAACACCATATATTTT.

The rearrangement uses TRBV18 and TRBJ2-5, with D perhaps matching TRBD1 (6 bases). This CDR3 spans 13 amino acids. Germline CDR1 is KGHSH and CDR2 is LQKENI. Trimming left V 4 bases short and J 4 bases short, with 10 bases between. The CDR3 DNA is TGTGCCAGCTCACTCGGCAGGGGAGAGACCCAGTACTTC. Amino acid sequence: CASSLGRGETQYF.

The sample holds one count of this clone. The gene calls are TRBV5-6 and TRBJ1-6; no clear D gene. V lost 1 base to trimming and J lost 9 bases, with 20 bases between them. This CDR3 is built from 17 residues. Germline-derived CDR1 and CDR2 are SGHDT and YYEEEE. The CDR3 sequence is CASSLLADLLGGSPLHF. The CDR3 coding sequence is TGTGCCAGCAGCTTGCTAGCAGATCTCCTCGGCGGTTCACCCCTCCACTTT.

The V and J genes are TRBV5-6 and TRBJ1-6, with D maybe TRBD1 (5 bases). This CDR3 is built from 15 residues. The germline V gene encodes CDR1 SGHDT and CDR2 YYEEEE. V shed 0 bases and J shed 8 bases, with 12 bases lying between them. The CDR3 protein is CASSLVARVDSPLHF. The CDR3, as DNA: TGTGCCAGCAGCTTGGTCGCCAGGGTAGATTCACCCCTCCACTTT. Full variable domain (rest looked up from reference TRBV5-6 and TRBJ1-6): DAGVTQSPTHLIKTRGQQVTLRCSPKSGHDTVSWYQQALGQGPQFIFQYYEEEERQRGNFPDRFSGHQFPNYSSELNVNALLLGDSALYLCASSLVARVDSPLHFGNGTRLTVT.

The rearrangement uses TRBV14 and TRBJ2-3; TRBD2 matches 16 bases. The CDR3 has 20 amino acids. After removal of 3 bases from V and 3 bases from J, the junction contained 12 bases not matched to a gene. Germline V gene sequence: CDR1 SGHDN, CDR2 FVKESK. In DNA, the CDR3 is TGTGCCAGCAGCCACACCGGGACTAGCGGGGGGGTCTTTGGGACAGATACGCAGTATTTT. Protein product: CASSHTGTSGGVFGTDTQYF.

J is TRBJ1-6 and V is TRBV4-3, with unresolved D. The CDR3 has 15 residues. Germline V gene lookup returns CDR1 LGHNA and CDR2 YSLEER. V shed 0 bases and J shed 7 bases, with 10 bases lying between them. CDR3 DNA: TGCGCCAGCAGCCAAGATCGGACGGGGAATTCACCCCTCCACTTT. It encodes CASSQDRTGNSPLHF.

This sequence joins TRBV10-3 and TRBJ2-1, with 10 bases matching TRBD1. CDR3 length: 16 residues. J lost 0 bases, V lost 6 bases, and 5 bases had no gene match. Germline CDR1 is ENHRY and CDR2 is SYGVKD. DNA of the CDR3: TGTGCCATCAGCTGGGACAGGGGTAGCTCCTACAATGAGCAGTTCTTC. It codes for CAISWDRGSSYNEQFF.

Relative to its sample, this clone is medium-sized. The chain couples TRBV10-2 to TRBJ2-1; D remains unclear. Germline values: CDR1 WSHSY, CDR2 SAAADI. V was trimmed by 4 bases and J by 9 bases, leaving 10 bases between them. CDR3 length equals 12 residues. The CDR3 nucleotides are TGCGCCAGCAGTGTTTTTACCAGTGAGCAGTTCTTC. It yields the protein CASSVFTSEQFF.

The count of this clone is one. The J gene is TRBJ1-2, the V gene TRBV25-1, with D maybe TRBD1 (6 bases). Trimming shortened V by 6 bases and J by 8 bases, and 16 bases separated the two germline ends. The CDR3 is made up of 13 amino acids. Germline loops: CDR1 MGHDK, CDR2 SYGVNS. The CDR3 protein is CASRESHGGGYTF. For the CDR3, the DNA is TGTGCCAGCAGGGAAAGTCACGGGGGCGGCTACACCTTC.

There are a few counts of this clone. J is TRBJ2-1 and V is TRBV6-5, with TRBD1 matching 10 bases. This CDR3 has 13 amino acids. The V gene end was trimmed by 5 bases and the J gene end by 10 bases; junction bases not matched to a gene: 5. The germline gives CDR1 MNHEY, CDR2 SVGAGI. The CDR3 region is CASSTGQGREQFF. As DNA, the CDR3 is TGTGCCAGCAGTACGGGACAGGGGCGCGAGCAGTTCTTC.

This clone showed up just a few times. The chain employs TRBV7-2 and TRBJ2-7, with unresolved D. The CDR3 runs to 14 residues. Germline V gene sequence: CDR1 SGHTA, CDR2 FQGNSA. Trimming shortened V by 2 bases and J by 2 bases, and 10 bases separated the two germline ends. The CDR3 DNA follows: TGTGCCAGCAGCTTACTCCCCATGACCTACGAGCAGTACTTC. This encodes CASSLLPMTYEQYF.